The 6 T cell receptor beta chains listed next were all sequenced from one sample in a study of identical twins. TCRdb reanalysed the 5' RACE reads using MiXCR and keeps one entry per CDR3 protein. The table includes 430,000 or so distinct CDR3 sequences, roughly 24% detected once. This sample was shared with a second study, whose subject was T cells expressing NK-cell markers.

Material for sequencing was CD4+ T cells sorted from blood. The receptors were sampled from a woman aged 18-29 years in good health.

This clonotype was counted ten times or more. The chain links TRBV12-3 or TRBV12-4 to TRBJ2-7; D remains ambiguous. V shed 6 bases and J shed 2 bases, with 14 bases lying between them. The CDR3 runs to 14 residues. The CDR3 nucleotides read TGTGCCAGCAGCCACCGGACGGTAACCTACGAGCAGTACTTC. Translating it yields CASSHRTVTYEQYF.

This clonotype was observed a few times. This chain joins TRBV2 and TRBJ2-5; TRBD2 agrees at 10 bases. Germline assignment: CDR1 SNHLY and CDR2 FYNNEI. The CDR3 loop spans 13 amino acids. The V and J ends lost 11 bases and 4 bases, in that order; junction bases with no gene match: 7. The DNA of the CDR3 is TGTGCCGGGAGCGGGAGGGATAGAGAGACCCAGTACTTC. This gives the protein CAGSGRDRETQYF.

The rearrangement uses TRBV20-1 and TRBJ2-7; no clear D gene. Trimming took off 6 bases at V and 4 bases at J, with 16 bases between the two ends. The CDR3 is 13 residues long. Germline V gene data show CDR1 as DFQATT and CDR2 as SNEGSKA (reference sequence). The CDR3 loop reads CSAKTNAWYEQYF. The CDR3 nucleotides are TGCAGTGCCAAGACAAACGCCTGGTACGAGCAGTACTTC.

The chain carries TRBV3-1 and TRBJ2-7, with 7 bases lining up with TRBD2. V shed 2 bases and J 4 bases; nucleotides not matched to a gene: 8. Germline V CDR1 and CDR2: LGHDT, YNNKEL (reference sequence). CDR3 length equals 15 residues. CDR3 DNA: TGTGCCAGCAGCCAACTCTCGGGACTAACTTACGAGCAGTACTTC. The encoded protein is CASSQLSGLTYEQYF.

This clonotype was counted between two and nine times. The chain's CDR3 is CSATVDRLNTEAFF. The CDR3 bases are TGCAGTGCTACCGTTGACAGATTGAACACTGAAGCTTTCTTT. The chain recombines TRBV20-1 with TRBJ1-1, with a weak D call TRBD1 (5 bases). This CDR3 spans 14 amino acids. Trimming left V 4 bases short and J 0 bases short, with 12 bases between. Germline V CDR1 and CDR2: DFQATT, SNEGSKA (reference sequence).

The genes are TRBV11-2 and TRBJ2-5, with 9 nucleotides matching TRBD2. The junction had 8 bases not matched to a gene; V was cut back by 5 bases and J by 4 bases. Germline V gene lookup returns CDR1 SGHAT and CDR2 FQNNGV. The length of the CDR3 is 15 residues. The CDR3: CASSPAGGIRETQYF. The CDR3 DNA reads TGTGCCAGCAGCCCGGCGGGGGGGATAAGAGAGACCCAGTACTTC.